These 17 T cell receptor beta chains originate from one sample sequenced in a study of blood T cell repertoires in COVID-19. Profiling relied on immunoSEQ multiplex PCR, and the TCRdb table lists in-frame clones only, not all of them. The repertoire has more than 45,000 clones, 70% to 90% of them found once; the top ten carry under 7%. Material for sequencing was peripheral blood. The receptors come from an older woman with acute or convalescent COVID-19.

This sequence joins TRBV3-1 (or the pseudogene TRBV3-2) and TRBJ2-7; D gene uncertain. This CDR3 has 13 amino acids. V lost 4 bases and J 7 bases, leaving 14 bases between the germline ends. Germline CDR1 is LGHDT and CDR2 is YNNKEL (reference sequence). The CDR3 DNA sequence: TGTGCCAGCAGCCGCACCGGTGCGCAAGAGCAGTACTTC. Its translation: CASSRTGAQEQYF.

The chain links TRBV7-2 to TRBJ2-7, with a weak D call TRBD2 (6 bases). Trimming pared 4 bases from V and 0 bases from J, leaving 16 bases between. This CDR3 is 16 amino acids long. The germline CDR1 and CDR2 sequences are SGHTA and FQGNSA. CDR3 coding DNA: TGTGCCAGCAGCTCCCTAAGCGGAGGGAGCTCCTACGAGCAGTACTTC. Amino acid sequence: CASSSLSGGSSYEQYF. The entire variable domain, with the rest obtained from reference TRBV7-2 and TRBJ2-7, is as follows: GAGVSQSPSNKVTEKGKDVELRCDPISGHTALYWYRQSLGQGLEFLIYFQGNSAPDKSGLPSDRFSAERTGGSVSTLTIQRTQQEDSAVYLCASSSLSGGSSYEQYFGPGTRLTVT.

The rearrangement joins TRBV5-1 to TRBJ2-7; possibly TRBD2 for D (6 bases). The CDR3 totals 15 residues. The V end was cut by 4 bases, the J end by 1 base, with 15 bases between. In germline, CDR1 is SGHRS, CDR2 YFSETQ. The CDR3 sequence is CASSPTIADSYEQYF. CDR3 sequence (DNA): TGCGCCAGCAGCCCGACGATAGCGGATTCCTACGAGCAGTACTTC.

This clone was recorded a few times. The gene calls are TRBV5-1 and TRBJ1-3, with TRBD1 matching over 7 bases. Germline V gene data show CDR1 as SGHRS and CDR2 as YFSETQ. Losses at the gene ends were 0 bases for V and 0 bases for J; bases not matched to a gene: 9. This CDR3 region has 18 residues. In DNA form, the CDR3 reads TGCGCCAGCAGCTTGGGGGGGACAGACCCGAACTCTGGAAACACCATATATTTT. As protein: CASSLGGTDPNSGNTIYF.

Concerning this clone: At one boundary the junction diverges from the germline segment, which might be a read error. The gene calls are TRBV9 and TRBJ2-3; D might be TRBD2 (6 bases). The germline gives CDR1 SGDLS, CDR2 YYNGEE. The CDR3 runs 12 residues. CDR3 in amino acids: CASSLPGTHVVF. The CDR3 DNA is TGTGCCAGCAGCTTACCCGGGACTCACGTCGTTTTT.

The rearrangement joins TRBV7-3 to TRBJ2-3; 12 positions agree with TRBD2. This CDR3 contains 20 residues. The germline gives CDR1 SGHTA, CDR2 FQGTGA. Unmatched junction bases numbered 15, after V lost 4 bases and J lost 1 base. The CDR3: CASSWASSGGAGGGTDTQYF. In DNA form, the CDR3 reads TGTGCCAGCAGCTGGGCTTCTAGCGGGGGGGCCGGGGGCGGCACAGATACGCAGTATTTT.

V gene TRBV3-1 (or the pseudogene TRBV3-2) combines with J gene TRBJ2-1, with 10 nucleotides matching TRBD2. V lost 1 base to trimming and J lost 7 bases; unmatched junction nucleotides: 10. The V gene's germline CDR1 is LGHDT and CDR2 YNNKEL (reference sequence). CDR3 length: 17 residues. In DNA form, the CDR3 reads TGTGCCAGCAGCCAAGCTACACCGGGACTAGCGAAGAATGAGCAGTTCTTC. It codes for CASSQATPGLAKNEQFF.

This chain links TRBV10-3 with TRBJ2-1, with 7 bases aligning to TRBD1. The V and J ends lost 10 bases and 0 bases, in that order; junction bases with no gene match: 6. The CDR3 is 14 residues long. In germline, CDR1 is ENHRY, CDR2 SYGVKD. DNA for the CDR3: TGTGCCACTGGGGACAGTAGCTCCTACAATGAGCAGTTCTTC. Translated, it gives CATGDSSSYNEQFF.

The J gene is TRBJ2-5, the V gene TRBV6-4; 8 nucleotides align to TRBD1. The CDR3 runs 17 residues. The germline V gene encodes CDR1 MRHNA and CDR2 SNTAGT. V gave up 0 bases and J gave up 7 bases; unmatched junction bases: 13. In nucleotides, the CDR3 is TGTGCCAGCAGTGACTCGAGGGCTCGGACAGGGATAGGGACCCAGTACTTC. Protein: CASSDSRARTGIGTQYF.

This chain connects TRBV3-1 (or the pseudogene TRBV3-2) to TRBJ2-1; 8 bases agree with TRBD2. The CDR3 has 15 residues. The trim removed 4 bases at V and 9 bases at J, leaving 11 bases unmatched. Germline-derived CDR1 and CDR2 are LGHDT and YNNKEL (reference sequence). CDR3 sequence (DNA): TGTGCCAGCAGCCCAATAGCGGGGCCGCGGATTGAGCAGTTCTTC. Its translation is CASSPIAGPRIEQFF.

The DNA of the CDR3 is TGTGCCAGCAGTTTGACAGGGGGCTCAAACTATGGCTACACCTTC. This gives the protein CASSLTGGSNYGYTF. The V and J genes are TRBV27 and TRBJ1-2; TRBD1 aligns across 10 bases. The CDR3 has 15 residues. The germline gives CDR1 MNHEY, CDR2 SMNVEV (reference sequence). Unmatched junction bases numbered 3, after V lost 3 bases and J lost 2 bases.

The chain uses TRBV5-7 and TRBJ1-1; D is ambiguous. TRBV5-7 is assigned to the ORF class and has an uncertain function. The V and J ends lost 1 base and 1 base respectively, with 5 bases between them. This CDR3 has 13 residues. CDR3 DNA: TGTGCCAGCAGCTTGCCCGGGAACACTGAAGCTTTCTTT. Translation: CASSLPGNTEAFF.

The V and J genes are TRBV24-1 and TRBJ2-1, with 8 nucleotides matching TRBD2. Germline V gives CDR1 KGHDR, CDR2 SFDVKD. The CDR3 has 14 residues. V shed 6 bases, J shed 8 bases, and the junction held 8 bases outside the gene matches. Here the CDR3 DNA reads TGTGCCACCAGTAGTGCTAGCGGGTCAGATGAGCAGTTCTTC. Protein: CATSSASGSDEQFF.

The chain uses TRBV30 and TRBJ1-1; weak D call: TRBD1 (5 bases). The V end was cut by 2 bases, the J end by 9 bases, with 10 bases between. The germline V gene has CDR1 GTSNPN and CDR2 SVGIG (reference sequence). The CDR3 is 11 amino acids. The CDR3 sequence: CAWSYHRQAFF. The CDR3 coding sequence is TGTGCCTGGAGTTATCACAGGCAAGCTTTCTTT. Complete variable domain (other parts from reference TRBV30 and TRBJ1-1): SQTIHQWPATLVQPVGSPLSLECTVEGTSNPNLYWYRQAAGRGLQLLFYSVGIGQISSEVPQNLSASRPQDRQFILSSKKLLLSDSGFYLCAWSYHRQAFFGQGTRLTVV.

In DNA form, the CDR3 reads TGTGCCAGCAGCTCGCAGGACGGACAAAATTCACCCCTCCACTTT. Translated: CASSSQDGQNSPLHF. The chain recombines TRBV11-1 with TRBJ1-6; possibly TRBD1 for D (5 bases). The CDR3 has 15 residues. CDR1 and CDR2 from the germline V gene are SGHAT and FQDESV (reference sequence). Trimming stripped 4 bases from V and 7 bases from J, with 14 bases between. Filled out from reference TRBV11-1 and TRBJ1-6, the complete variable domain reads EAEVAQSPRYKITEKSQAVAFWCDPISGHATLYWYRQILGQGPELLVQFQDESVVDDSQLPKDRFSAERLKGVDSTLKIQPAELGDSAMYLCASSSQDGQNSPLHFGNGTRLTVT.

The J gene is TRBJ2-3, the V gene TRBV27, with 8 bases aligning to TRBD2. V lost 2 bases and J lost 1; bases outside the gene matches: 8. The CDR3 runs to 17 residues. Germline-derived CDR1 and CDR2 are MNHEY and SMNVEV (reference sequence). The CDR3 reads CASSLLASGSGTDTQYF. The DNA of the CDR3 is TGTGCCAGCAGTTTACTCGCCAGCGGGAGTGGCACAGATACGCAGTATTTT.

The chain recombines TRBV11-3 with TRBJ1-1, with 7 positions matching TRBD1. The V and J ends lost 3 bases and 4 bases, in that order; junction bases with no gene match: 2. The CDR3 is 13 residues long. Germline loops: CDR1 SGHNT, CDR2 YENEEA. The CDR3 spells CASSFNRGTEAFF. DNA for the CDR3: TGTGCCAGCAGCTTCAACAGGGGCACTGAAGCTTTCTTT.